One and the same sample provided the 23 T cell receptor beta chains below, sequenced in a study of shared clonotypes between healthy human individuals. The method was immunoSEQ multiplex PCR; TCRdb's version includes in-frame clones alone and lacks a portion of them. The sample shows some 1,100,000 clones, around 82% of them seen only once. Material for sequencing was memory CD4+ T cells from PBMCs. Indicated subset: CD45RA-negative fraction. Receptor source: a man aged 18 to 29 in good health. Some clones in this sample may be carry-over from other donors' samples.

V usage is TRBV5-4 and J usage is TRBJ2-5; D perhaps matches TRBD2 (6 bases). In germline, CDR1 is SGHNT, CDR2 YYREEE (reference sequence). The CDR3 sequence is 14 residues long. With 2 bases removed from V and 2 bases from J, the gap between germline ends came to 10 bases. This CDR3 reads CASSFSGGQETQYF. DNA for the CDR3: TGTGCCAGCAGCTTTAGCGGAGGGCAAGAGACCCAGTACTTC. The full variable domain, in which reference TRBV5-4 and TRBJ2-5 provide the parts outside the CDR3, is ETGVTQSPTHLIKTRGQQVTLRCSSQSGHNTVSWYQQALGQGPQFIFQYYREEENGRGNFPPRFSGLQFPNYSSELNVNALELDDSALYLCASSFSGGQETQYFGPGTRLLVL.

The V gene is TRBV25-1, the J gene TRBJ2-5; TRBD1 agrees at 7 bases. The CDR3 is 13 residues long. The V gene end was trimmed by 8 bases and the J gene end by 1 base; junction bases not matched to a gene: 4. CDR1 is MGHDK and CDR2 is SYGVNS in the germline V gene. CDR3 in amino acids: CASRDSPQETQYF. Here the CDR3 DNA reads TGTGCCAGCCGGGACAGCCCCCAAGAGACCCAGTACTTC.

The J gene is TRBJ2-3, the V gene TRBV19; the match to TRBD1 covers 7 bases. The V and J ends lost 6 bases and 0 bases, in that order; junction bases with no gene match: 6. This CDR3 has 15 residues. CDR1 is LNHDA, CDR2 SQIVND, per germline (reference sequence). CDR3 in amino acids: CASRTGRTSTDTQYF. The CDR3 DNA reads TGTGCCAGTAGGACAGGGCGTACTAGCACAGATACGCAGTATTTT.

The chain uses TRBV29-1 and TRBJ2-2; the D gene is possibly TRBD1 (6 bases). Germline loops: CDR1 SQVTM, CDR2 ANQGSEA. Trimming shortened V by 0 bases and J by 1 base, and 15 bases separated the two germline ends. This CDR3 contains 17 residues. The DNA of the CDR3 is TGCAGCGTTGAAGACCGGAGACAGGTGGAGAACACCGGGGAGCTGTTTTTT. Protein: CSVEDRRQVENTGELFF.

The J gene is TRBJ2-3, the V gene TRBV6-6, with D unresolved. CDR1 and CDR2 from the germline V gene are MNHNY and SVGAGI (reference sequence). V lost 6 bases to trimming and J lost 0 bases, with 13 bases between them. CDR3 length equals 15 residues. CDR3 protein: CASSLSISSTDTQYF. The CDR3 DNA reads as TGTGCCAGCAGCTTGAGCATCTCTAGCACAGATACGCAGTATTTT.

J is TRBJ2-7 and V is TRBV11-2, with TRBD2 matching over 15 bases. Germline trimming cut 5 bases from V and 10 bases from J; bases unmatched to any gene: 12. The CDR3 covers 16 residues. Germline V lookup: CDR1 SGHAT, CDR2 FQNNGV. The DNA for the CDR3 is TGTGCCAGCAGCCCAGGGACTAGCGGGAGGACTACTGGACAGTACTTC. This sequence encodes CASSPGTSGRTTGQYF.

The gene calls are TRBV28 and TRBJ2-2, with D possibly TRBD1 on 6 matching bases. Germline CDR1 reads MDHEN; CDR2 reads SYDVKM. V was pared by 3 bases and J by 2 bases, with 13 bases between. This CDR3 comprises 16 residues. CDR3 sequence (DNA): TGTGCCAGCAGTTTCTACAGGGTCGTTAACACCGGGGAGCTGTTTTTT. The encoded protein is CASSFYRVVNTGELFF.

The CDR3 protein is CSVGRGEIGEQYF. DNA for the CDR3: TGCAGCGTTGGGAGGGGAGAAATAGGCGAGCAGTACTTC. The chain joins TRBV29-1 to TRBJ2-7; a weak D match, TRBD2 (6 bases). The CDR3 runs to 13 residues. V shed 4 bases and J shed 6 bases, with 16 bases lying between them. The V gene's germline CDR1 is SQVTM and CDR2 ANQGSEA.

Notes on this clone: Other DNA sequences in the same sample also yield this CDR3. V is TRBV9 and J is TRBJ2-2, with 7 bases that match TRBD1. The CDR3 spans 15 residues. Germline CDR1 and CDR2: SGDLS and YYNGEE. With V trimmed by 0 bases and J by 4 bases, 3 bases remained unmatched. In DNA, the CDR3 is TGTGCCAGCAGCGTAGATCCAGGGGGCACCGGGGAGCTGTTTTTT. This translates into CASSVDPGGTGELFF.

The V gene is TRBV19, the J gene TRBJ2-1; D perhaps matches TRBD2 (6 bases). The V end lost 1 base, the J end lost 4 bases, and 11 bases lay between the germline ends. Germline CDR1 reads LNHDA; CDR2 reads SQIVND (reference sequence). The CDR3 runs 15 residues. The CDR3 reads CASSIGRGKYNEQFF. In DNA, the CDR3 is TGTGCCAGTAGTATAGGTCGGGGGAAATACAATGAGCAGTTCTTC.

This clone came up once. The V gene is TRBV5-4, the J gene TRBJ2-7, with 10 bases that match TRBD2. The CDR3 consists of 14 residues. The V segment lost 2 bases and the J segment 7 bases; nucleotides outside the gene matches: 6. Germline CDR1 is SGHNT and CDR2 is YYREEE (reference sequence). CDR3 protein: CASSFLAGEGEQYF. Written as DNA, the CDR3 is TGTGCCAGCAGCTTCCTAGCGGGAGAGGGAGAGCAGTACTTC.

The V gene is TRBV6-1, the J gene TRBJ1-2; D perhaps matches TRBD1 (5 bases). The germline CDR1 and CDR2 sequences are MNHNS and SASEGT. V was pared by 0 bases and J by 2 bases, with 16 bases between. The CDR3 totals 17 residues. The CDR3 reads CASSEASGQLGNYGYTF. The DNA of the CDR3 is TGTGCCAGCAGTGAAGCGTCGGGGCAGCTGGGAAACTATGGCTACACCTTC.

V is TRBV4-3 and J is TRBJ2-3, with 7 nucleotides matching TRBD1. Germline V gene data show CDR1 as LGHNA and CDR2 as YSLEER. The CDR3 is 14 amino acids. Trimming removed 4 bases from V and 6 bases from J; junction bases left unmatched: 7. The CDR3 spells CASSLETGWDTQYF. The CDR3 nucleotides are TGCGCCAGCAGCCTCGAGACAGGGTGGGATACGCAGTATTTT.

V usage is TRBV4-1 and J usage is TRBJ2-1; 10 positions agree with TRBD2. There are 16 residues in the CDR3. Trimming cost V 1 base and J 3 bases; bases outside gene matches: 3. Germline CDR1 is MGHRA and CDR2 is YSYEKL. The CDR3 reads CASSQVLAGDYNEQFF. The DNA for the CDR3 is TGCGCCAGCAGCCAAGTTCTAGCGGGAGACTACAATGAGCAGTTCTTC.

Note on this clone: The same CDR3 arises from other DNA sequences in this sample as well. V is TRBV7-2 and J is TRBJ2-7; D is ambiguous. The CDR3 is 11 residues long. V was pared by 3 bases and J by 1 base, with 1 base between. Germline V gives CDR1 SGHTA, CDR2 FQGNSA. This chain's CDR3 is CASSLSYEQYF. CDR3 in DNA: TGTGCCAGCAGCTTGTCCTACGAGCAGTACTTC.

This clone has only one observation. The sample contains more than one DNA sequence encoding this CDR3. V usage is TRBV7-8 and J usage is TRBJ2-7, with a possible D match to TRBD1 (5 bases). This CDR3 has 13 amino acids. The V gene lost 1 base and the J gene lost 7 bases, with 11 bases spanning the gap. CDR1 is SGHVS and CDR2 is FQNEAQ in the germline V gene. The CDR3 bases are TGTGCCAGCAGCTTAGATCCATCAGGGGAGCAGTACTTC. It is translated as CASSLDPSGEQYF.

The rearrangement uses TRBV5-6 and TRBJ2-7; D tentatively reads TRBD1 or TRBD2 (5 bases each). The V end was cut by 0 bases, the J end by 4 bases, with 8 bases between. CDR3 length: 13 residues. Germline V CDR1 and CDR2: SGHDT, YYEEEE. CDR3 protein: CASSLGDGYEQYF. The CDR3 DNA reads as TGTGCCAGCAGCTTGGGGGACGGATACGAGCAGTACTTC. The variable domain in full, completed from reference TRBV5-6 and TRBJ2-7, reads DAGVTQSPTHLIKTRGQQVTLRCSPKSGHDTVSWYQQALGQGPQFIFQYYEEEERQRGNFPDRFSGHQFPNYSSELNVNALLLGDSALYLCASSLGDGYEQYFGPGTRLTVT.

This clone is a singleton in its sample. The sample contains more than one DNA sequence encoding this CDR3. The V call is TRBV5-1, the J call TRBJ2-1; 15 bases are a match to TRBD2. This CDR3 is built from 15 residues. Germline values: CDR1 SGHRS, CDR2 YFSETQ. After removal of 3 bases from V and 7 bases from J, the junction contained 2 bases not matched to a gene. CDR3 in amino acids: CASSWGLAGGNEQFF. The DNA of the CDR3 is TGCGCCAGCAGCTGGGGACTAGCGGGAGGAAATGAGCAGTTCTTC.

This chain uses TRBV5-4 with TRBJ2-7; 9 bases align to TRBD1. The CDR3 spans 14 residues. V dropped 4 bases and J dropped 2; count of bases not matched to a gene: 4. The germline V gene has CDR1 SGHNT and CDR2 YYREEE (reference sequence). CDR3 loop: CASSRGTGTYEQYF. The CDR3 nucleotides read TGTGCCAGCAGCCGAGGGACAGGGACCTACGAGCAGTACTTC.

The gene calls are TRBV9 and TRBJ1-2; 9 bases map to TRBD1. The CDR3 runs 15 residues. J lost 0 bases, V lost 6 bases, and 6 bases had no gene match. Germline CDR1 and CDR2: SGDLS and YYNGEE. The CDR3 sequence: CASTRGTGSNYGYTF. The DNA for the CDR3 is TGTGCCAGCACCCGGGGGACAGGGTCTAACTATGGCTACACCTTC.

Turning to this clone: A junction end diverges from the germline sequence, so it may reflect a read error. This sequence joins TRBV7-9 and TRBJ1-2; 11 nucleotides agree with TRBD1. CDR3 length: 14 amino acids. Germline V gene sequence: CDR1 SEHNR, CDR2 FQNEAQ (reference sequence). The CDR3 DNA reads TGTGCCAGCAGCAGGACCCGGGACAGGGGGGAGGCCGTCTTC. Its protein is CASSRTRDRGEAVF.

This clone was observed once. Relative to the germline gene, one junction end is altered; a read error may explain this. V and J are TRBV4-2 and TRBJ2-7; D assignment may be TRBD1 or TRBD2 (5 bases each). There are 17 residues in the CDR3. Germline values: CDR1 LGHNA, CDR2 YNFKEQ. Written as DNA, the CDR3 is TGTGCCAGCAGCCAAGCCCTCCGGGACGTCTTGCCCTACGGGCAGTACTTC. As protein: CASSQALRDVLPYGQYF.

Turning to this clone: This sample includes further DNA sequences coding for the same CDR3. V usage is TRBV5-1 and J usage is TRBJ2-5, with D perhaps matching TRBD1 or TRBD2 (6 bases each). The germline gives CDR1 SGHRS, CDR2 YFSETQ. The CDR3 is 14 amino acids. Trimming took off 1 base at V and 5 bases at J, with 12 bases between the two ends. This CDR3 reads CASSLSGAGETQYF. CDR3 DNA sequence: TGCGCCAGCAGCTTGTCGGGGGCCGGGGAGACCCAGTACTTC. Using reference TRBV5-1 and TRBJ2-5 for the parts outside the CDR3, the full variable domain is KAGVTQTPRYLIKTRGQQVTLSCSPISGHRSVSWYQQTPGQGLQFLFEYFSETQRNKGNFPGRFSGRQFSNSRSEMNVSTLELGDSALYLCASSLSGAGETQYFGPGTRLLVL.